The clone carrying this T cell receptor beta chain has a handful of counts. Its specificity is unknown. Germline-derived CDR1 and CDR2 are LNHNV and YYDKDF (reference sequence). J was trimmed by 0 bases and V by 4 bases; bases with no gene match: 21. There are 21 residues in the CDR3. This record belongs to a study of T cell repertoires in cytomegalovirus infection. The wider study: It can be stated that public TCR beta signatures indicated CMV infection as well as a matching HLA type. Points from the study as a whole: There were HLA-C-restricted CMV-specific TCR beta clonotypes dominating the ex vivo response.

One entry per CDR3 protein results from TCRdb running MiXCR on the reads. This table holds some 700,000 distinct CDR3 sequences, less than 40% found once. V gene TRBV15 combines with J gene TRBJ2-7, with 10 nucleotides matching TRBD2. The sample was PBMCs. The TCR was taken from a human donor in good health (CMV status not recorded). Some clones in this sample may be carry-over from other donors' samples. The CDR3 coding sequence is TGTGCCACCAGCACGACGGGGAGCGGGAGGGCCAAGTCCGGCGGCTCCTACGAGCAGTACTTC. Protein sequence: CATSTTGSGRAKSGGSYEQYF.